The rows below give T cell receptor beta chains drawn from one sample of a study of beta chain features in type 1 diabetes. Some clones are missing from TCRdb's copy, which holds only in-frame ones; the method was immunoSEQ multiplex PCR. The table has 150,000 to 200,000 clones, roughly 9.1% seen once; the top ten hold 2.3%. Sequenced sample: central memory CD4+ T cells from blood. These receptors all stem from a woman aged 18-30 years in good health. Each CDR3 is given with its conserved first and last residue. A D gene is named only where the DNA matches it firmly. Not all rows give a size; the values are once, few, many and, for expanded clones, a class.

d_gene: TRBD1; v_gene: TRBV13; j_gene: TRBJ2-2; abundance: .; CDR3aa: CASSSLDRDTGELFF; CDR3nt: TGTGCCAGCAGCTCACTTGACAGGGACACCGGGGAGCTGTTTTTT
d_gene: .; v_gene: TRBV4-3; j_gene: TRBJ2-7; abundance: .; CDR3aa: CASSQDLDTAYEQYF; CDR3nt: TGCGCCAGCAGCCAAGACCTTGACACGGCCTACGAGCAGTACTTC
d_gene: TRBD1; v_gene: TRBV7-9; j_gene: TRBJ1-1; abundance: few; CDR3aa: CASAQGVGNTEAFF; CDR3nt: TGTGCCAGCGCACAGGGGGTAGGGAACACTGAAGCTTTCTTT
d_gene: TRBD2; v_gene: TRBV30; j_gene: TRBJ2-5; abundance: few; CDR3aa: CAWSVGLAEETQYF; CDR3nt: TGTGCCTGGAGTGTAGGCCTAGCGGAAGAGACCCAGTACTTC
d_gene: TRBD2; v_gene: TRBV15; j_gene: TRBJ2-3; abundance: .; CDR3aa: CATSRGTAGDDTQYF; CDR3nt: TGTGCCACCAGCAGAGGGACAGCGGGAGACGATACGCAGTATTTT
d_gene: .; v_gene: TRBV27; j_gene: TRBJ2-3; abundance: .; CDR3aa: CASKVQGSDTQYF; CDR3nt: TGTGCCAGCAAGGTGCAGGGTTCGGATACGCAGTATTTT
d_gene: .; v_gene: TRBV14; j_gene: TRBJ2-1; abundance: .; CDR3aa: CASSQVWANEQFF; CDR3nt: TGTGCCAGCAGCCAAGTTTGGGCCAATGAGCAGTTCTTC
d_gene: TRBD1; v_gene: TRBV18; j_gene: TRBJ2-1; abundance: few; CDR3aa: CASSGTGGNNEQFF; CDR3nt: TGTGCCAGCTCCGGGACAGGGGGTAACAATGAGCAGTTCTTC
d_gene: TRBD1; v_gene: TRBV7-2; j_gene: TRBJ2-7; abundance: few; CDR3aa: CASSSRQGAYEQYF; CDR3nt: TGTGCCAGCAGCTCAAGGCAGGGGGCCTACGAGCAGTACTTC
d_gene: .; v_gene: TRBV18; j_gene: TRBJ2-1; abundance: few; CDR3aa: CASSHAGESGYNEQFF; CDR3nt: TGTGCCAGCTCGCACGCCGGGGAGTCCGGGTACAATGAGCAGTTCTTC
d_gene: .; v_gene: TRBV11-2; j_gene: TRBJ2-3; abundance: few; CDR3aa: CASSLSRGLDTDTQYF; CDR3nt: TGTGCCAGCAGCTTATCGCGGGGGCTCGACACAGATACGCAGTATTTT
d_gene: TRBD1; v_gene: TRBV5-1; j_gene: TRBJ1-2; abundance: .; CDR3aa: CASKGGDRDGYTF; CDR3nt: TGCGCCAGCAAAGGGGGAGACAGGGACGGCTACACCTTC
d_gene: .; v_gene: TRBV18; j_gene: TRBJ2-5; abundance: .; CDR3aa: CATSFIPGNQETQYF; CDR3nt: TGTGCCACCTCTTTTATCCCAGGGAACCAAGAGACCCAGTACTTC
d_gene: .; v_gene: TRBV4-1; j_gene: TRBJ1-4; abundance: .; CDR3aa: CASSQGPGGTEKLFF; CDR3nt: TGCGCCAGCAGCCAAGGGCCCGGGGGTACTGAAAAACTGTTTTTT
d_gene: TRBD2; v_gene: TRBV5-1; j_gene: TRBJ2-5; abundance: few; CDR3aa: CASSLGTGGETQYF; CDR3nt: TGCGCCAGCAGCTTGGGGACCGGGGGGGAGACCCAGTACTTC
d_gene: TRBD2; v_gene: TRBV5-4; j_gene: TRBJ2-2; abundance: .; CDR3aa: CASSLTSAFTGELFF; CDR3nt: TGTGCCAGCAGCTTGACTAGCGCCTTTACCGGGGAGCTGTTTTTT
d_gene: TRBD2; v_gene: TRBV11-3; j_gene: TRBJ2-2; abundance: few; CDR3aa: CASSSGRGPNTGELFF; CDR3nt: TGTGCCAGCAGCTCGGGGAGGGGACCGAACACCGGGGAGCTGTTTTTT
d_gene: .; v_gene: TRBV6-5; j_gene: TRBJ2-7; abundance: .; CDR3aa: CASSKQPGLNYEQYF; CDR3nt: TGTGCCAGCAGTAAGCAACCGGGACTTAACTACGAGCAGTACTTC
d_gene: .; v_gene: TRBV10-3; j_gene: TRBJ1-2; abundance: few; CDR3aa: CAISESGGPYGYTF; CDR3nt: TGTGCCATCAGTGAGTCGGGAGGCCCCTATGGCTACACCTTC
d_gene: .; v_gene: TRBV9; j_gene: TRBJ1-2; abundance: .; CDR3aa: CASNPAAAPHEQYGYTF; CDR3nt: TGTGCCAGCAACCCCGCGGCAGCACCCCACGAACAATATGGCTACACCTTC
d_gene: .; v_gene: TRBV14; j_gene: TRBJ2-7; abundance: .; CDR3aa: CASSPRDVGAYEQYF; CDR3nt: TGTGCCAGCAGCCCGCGGGACGTTGGGGCCTACGAGCAGTACTTC
d_gene: .; v_gene: TRBV7-2; j_gene: TRBJ1-4; abundance: few; CDR3aa: CASSLTGATNEKLFF; CDR3nt: TGTGCCAGCAGCTTAACCGGGGCAACTAATGAAAAACTGTTTTTT
d_gene: .; v_gene: TRBV9; j_gene: TRBJ1-1; abundance: few; CDR3aa: CASSPRDTLFEAFF; CDR3nt: TGTGCCAGCAGCCCACGGGACACCCTCTTTGAAGCTTTCTTT
d_gene: .; v_gene: TRBV11-1; j_gene: TRBJ2-5; abundance: few; CDR3aa: CASSSRELQETQYF; CDR3nt: TGTGCCAGCAGCTCCAGGGAACTACAAGAGACCCAGTACTTC
d_gene: .; v_gene: TRBV5-5; j_gene: TRBJ2-2; abundance: .; CDR3aa: CASRPPGMNTGELFF; CDR3nt: TGTGCCAGCAGGCCCCCGGGGATGAACACCGGGGAGCTGTTTTTT
d_gene: .; v_gene: TRBV5-6; j_gene: TRBJ2-1; abundance: few; CDR3aa: CASSLVGPGSYNEQFF; CDR3nt: TGTGCCAGCAGCTTGGTGGGCCCCGGCTCCTACAATGAGCAGTTCTTC
d_gene: TRBD1; v_gene: TRBV7-2; j_gene: TRBJ2-2; abundance: .; CDR3aa: CASSSSGTGNTGELFF; CDR3nt: TGTGCCAGCAGCTCATCCGGGACAGGGAACACCGGGGAGCTGTTTTTT
d_gene: TRBD1; v_gene: TRBV2; j_gene: TRBJ1-1; abundance: few; CDR3aa: CASRGTVWNTEAFF; CDR3nt: TGTGCCAGCAGGGGGACAGTCTGGAACACTGAAGCTTTCTTT
d_gene: .; v_gene: TRBV29-1; j_gene: TRBJ2-5; abundance: many; CDR3aa: CSVEVSRQETQYF; CDR3nt: TGCAGCGTTGAAGTTTCTCGCCAAGAGACCCAGTACTTC